This T cell receptor beta chain is from a study of beta chain features in type 1 diabetes. Study findings and constraints: In every one of the four CD4+ subsets, TCRB CDR3s were moderately but significantly shorter in Type 1 diabetes patients.

Reverse transcribing all isolated RNA meant expressed TCRB transcripts were sequenced. The assay was immunoSEQ multiplex PCR, and TCRdb's table has in-frame clones only and misses some. This repertoire shows hundreds of thousands of clones, under 15% found once; its top ten account for 0.02% to 0.025%. There are a few counts of this clone. Its antigen is undetermined. The V gene end was trimmed by 9 bases and the J gene end by 3 bases; junction bases not matched to a gene: 11. The CDR3 length is 14 residues. CDR1 is MDHEN and CDR2 is SYDVKM in the germline V gene. This chain uses TRBV28 with TRBJ2-7; 7 nucleotides line up with TRBD1. The source material was naive CD4+ T cells from blood. This clonotype was sampled from a man younger than 30 with type 1 diabetes. Here the CDR3 reads CASSLYRGLYEQYF. CDR3 DNA sequence: TGTGCCAGTTCCTTGTACAGGGGCCTCTACGAGCAGTACTTC.